These T cell receptor beta chains were read from a single sample in a study of beta chain features in type 1 diabetes. Clones were sequenced by immunoSEQ multiplex PCR, and TCRdb holds only the in-frame ones, with some missing. The repertoire includes about 240,000 clones, 27% of them detected once, and approximately 4% sits in the top ten. The sample consisted of central memory CD4+ T cells from blood. The receptors were gathered from a man younger than 45 in good health. Both conserved end residues are part of each CDR3. D genes are given only for firm matches. Not all rows give a size; the values are once, few, many and, for expanded clones, a class.

j_call: TRBJ2-5; d_call: .; clone_size: .; v_call: TRBV28; cdr3_aa: CASSLFVRKETQYF; cdr3_nt: TGTGCCAGCAGTTTATTTGTACGGAAAGAGACCCAGTACTTC
j_call: TRBJ1-3; d_call: .; clone_size: .; v_call: TRBV7-2; cdr3_aa: CASSPSGDRSGNTIYF; cdr3_nt: TGTGCCAGCAGCCCCTCCGGGGACCGCTCTGGAAACACCATATATTTT
j_call: TRBJ2-1; d_call: TRBD2; clone_size: .; v_call: TRBV29-1; cdr3_aa: CSSTGTSGRMNEQFF; cdr3_nt: TGCAGCTCCACCGGGACTAGCGGGAGGATGAATGAGCAGTTCTTC
j_call: TRBJ2-3; d_call: .; clone_size: .; v_call: TRBV20-1; cdr3_aa: CSAPSGFTQYF; cdr3_nt: TGCAGTGCCCCCTCGGGGTTTACGCAGTATTTT
j_call: TRBJ2-1; d_call: TRBD1; clone_size: few; v_call: TRBV29-1; cdr3_aa: CSVEEGQGIVGQFF; cdr3_nt: TGCAGCGTTGAAGAGGGACAGGGAATAGTGGGGCAGTTCTTC
j_call: TRBJ1-2; d_call: TRBD1; clone_size: .; v_call: TRBV6-6; cdr3_aa: CASRKGASNYGYTF; cdr3_nt: TGTGCCAGCAGGAAGGGGGCCTCTAACTATGGCTACACCTTC
j_call: TRBJ2-7; d_call: .; clone_size: .; v_call: TRBV28; cdr3_aa: CASSTIFGAIEQYF; cdr3_nt: TGTGCCAGCAGTACAATCTTCGGGGCGATTGAGCAGTACTTC
j_call: TRBJ1-1; d_call: TRBD1; clone_size: .; v_call: TRBV7-9; cdr3_aa: CASSSRQGANTEAFF; cdr3_nt: TGTGCCAGCAGCTCGCGACAGGGGGCAAACACTGAAGCTTTCTTT
j_call: TRBJ1-6; d_call: .; clone_size: .; v_call: TRBV27; cdr3_aa: CASSSRQHYNSPLHF; cdr3_nt: TGTGCCAGCAGTTCACGCCAGCATTATAATTCACCCCTCCACTTT
j_call: TRBJ2-5; d_call: .; clone_size: few; v_call: TRBV6-1; cdr3_aa: CASSELGTGAETQYF; cdr3_nt: TGTGCCAGCAGTGAGTTGGGCACCGGGGCAGAGACCCAGTACTTC
j_call: TRBJ1-3; d_call: TRBD1; clone_size: few; v_call: TRBV30; cdr3_aa: CAWGQGAGGNTIYF; cdr3_nt: TGTGCCTGGGGACAGGGGGCGGGTGGAAACACCATATATTTT
j_call: TRBJ2-3; d_call: .; clone_size: few; v_call: TRBV9; cdr3_aa: CASSVEIYGSRQTQYF; cdr3_nt: TGTGCCAGCAGCGTAGAGATCTACGGGAGCCGTCAGACGCAGTATTTT
j_call: TRBJ1-5; d_call: .; clone_size: .; v_call: TRBV9; cdr3_aa: CASSGDTSNQPQHF; cdr3_nt: TGTGCCAGCAGCGGCGATACGAGCAATCAGCCCCAGCATTTT
j_call: TRBJ2-6; d_call: .; clone_size: .; v_call: TRBV10-3; cdr3_aa: CAIRDSRANVLTF; cdr3_nt: TGTGCCATCAGGGACAGCAGGGCCAACGTCCTGACTTTC
j_call: TRBJ2-3; d_call: TRBD2; clone_size: .; v_call: TRBV4-2; cdr3_aa: CASSRRSAGGGSTDTQYF; cdr3_nt: TGTGCCAGCAGCCGCAGATCTGCTGGCGGGGGGAGCACAGATACGCAGTATTTT
j_call: TRBJ2-3; d_call: .; clone_size: .; v_call: TRBV6-5; cdr3_aa: CASSYVGIVADTQYF; cdr3_nt: TGTGCCAGCAGTTACGTGGGAATTGTGGCAGATACGCAGTATTTT
j_call: TRBJ2-7; d_call: .; clone_size: few; v_call: TRBV25-1; cdr3_aa: CASRGSSYEQYF; cdr3_nt: TGTGCCAGCAGGGGAAGCTCCTACGAGCAGTACTTC
j_call: TRBJ2-7; d_call: .; clone_size: .; v_call: TRBV6-5; cdr3_aa: CASSRTTRYEQYF; cdr3_nt: TGTGCCAGCAGTCGGACAACACGCTACGAGCAGTACTTC
j_call: TRBJ2-5; d_call: .; clone_size: few; v_call: TRBV29-1; cdr3_aa: CSVTKGTGGTQYF; cdr3_nt: TGCAGCGTTACAAAAGGGACCGGAGGGACCCAGTACTTC
j_call: TRBJ2-3; d_call: TRBD2; clone_size: .; v_call: TRBV4-1; cdr3_aa: CASSQTPGGSTDTQYF; cdr3_nt: TGCGCCAGCAGCCAAACCCCGGGGGGAAGCACAGATACGCAGTATTTT
j_call: TRBJ2-3; d_call: .; clone_size: .; v_call: TRBV7-6; cdr3_aa: CASSPQSSTDTQYF; cdr3_nt: TGTGCCAGCAGCCCACAATCTAGCACAGATACGCAGTATTTT
j_call: TRBJ2-3; d_call: .; clone_size: .; v_call: TRBV5-1; cdr3_aa: CASSLEEGATDTQYF; cdr3_nt: TGCGCCAGCAGCTTGGAGGAGGGAGCTACAGATACGCAGTATTTT
j_call: TRBJ1-3; d_call: .; clone_size: .; v_call: TRBV27; cdr3_aa: CASSSTLIRGSGNTIYF; cdr3_nt: TGTGCCAGCAGTTCAACCCTTATCCGGGGCTCTGGAAACACCATATATTTT
j_call: TRBJ2-5; d_call: .; clone_size: few; v_call: TRBV28; cdr3_aa: CASSLFYGAAGGETQYF; cdr3_nt: TGTGCCAGCAGTTTATTCTATGGCGCGGCCGGAGGGGAGACCCAGTACTTC
j_call: TRBJ2-1; d_call: .; clone_size: .; v_call: TRBV15; cdr3_aa: CATSRVPASKVSGEQFF; cdr3_nt: TGTGCCACCAGCAGAGTCCCCGCCAGCAAGGTCTCGGGGGAGCAGTTCTTC
j_call: TRBJ2-5; d_call: .; clone_size: .; v_call: TRBV30; cdr3_aa: CAWSTRVVGETQYF; cdr3_nt: TGTGCCTGGAGTACCCGGGTTGTCGGGGAGACCCAGTACTTC
j_call: TRBJ2-1; d_call: .; clone_size: few; v_call: TRBV7-2; cdr3_aa: CASSLVTSSYNEQFF; cdr3_nt: TGTGCCAGCAGCTTAGTGACTAGCTCCTACAATGAGCAGTTCTTC
j_call: TRBJ1-4; d_call: TRBD1; clone_size: .; v_call: TRBV7-2; cdr3_aa: CASRKQGEGEKLFF; cdr3_nt: TGTGCCAGCAGAAAACAGGGGGAGGGTGAAAAACTGTTTTTT
j_call: TRBJ1-5; d_call: .; clone_size: once; v_call: TRBV27; cdr3_aa: CASSSGPRQPQHF; cdr3_nt: TGTGCCAGCAGTTCGGGACCTCGGCAGCCCCAGCATTTT
j_call: TRBJ1-1; d_call: TRBD1; clone_size: .; v_call: TRBV6-1; cdr3_aa: CASSVFTGGTEAFF; cdr3_nt: TGTGCCAGCAGTGTCTTCACAGGGGGCACTGAAGCTTTCTTT
j_call: TRBJ2-7; d_call: .; clone_size: few; v_call: TRBV6-5; cdr3_aa: CASSGRPLSYEQYF; cdr3_nt: TGTGCCAGCAGTGGGAGACCGCTGTCCTACGAGCAGTACTTC
j_call: TRBJ2-2; d_call: .; clone_size: few; v_call: TRBV10-3; cdr3_aa: CAISELSPGSGELFF; cdr3_nt: TGTGCCATCAGTGAACTCTCCCCCGGCTCCGGGGAGCTGTTTTTT
j_call: TRBJ1-2; d_call: TRBD1; clone_size: few; v_call: TRBV10-3; cdr3_aa: CAISDPLDRAFGYTF; cdr3_nt: TGTGCCATCAGTGACCCCCTAGACAGGGCGTTTGGCTACACCTTC
j_call: TRBJ2-5; d_call: TRBD2; clone_size: few; v_call: TRBV29-1; cdr3_aa: CSVVGTSGQETQYF; cdr3_nt: TGCAGCGTTGTTGGGACTAGCGGCCAAGAGACCCAGTACTTC
j_call: TRBJ2-2; d_call: .; clone_size: .; v_call: TRBV9; cdr3_aa: CASSPRLNTGELFF; cdr3_nt: TGTGCCAGCAGCCCTAGGCTAAACACCGGGGAGCTGTTTTTT
j_call: TRBJ1-5; d_call: .; clone_size: .; v_call: TRBV7-2; cdr3_aa: CASSLDRLSNQPQHF; cdr3_nt: TGTGCCAGCAGCTTAGACAGGCTAAGCAATCAGCCCCAGCATTTT
j_call: TRBJ2-7; d_call: TRBD2; clone_size: .; v_call: TRBV4-1; cdr3_aa: CASRIGPSGSSYEQYF; cdr3_nt: TGCGCCAGCAGGATTGGTCCTAGCGGGAGTTCCTACGAGCAGTACTTC
j_call: TRBJ1-5; d_call: TRBD1; clone_size: .; v_call: TRBV6-6; cdr3_aa: CASSSRTGSRNQPQHF; cdr3_nt: TGTGCCAGCAGTTCCCGGACAGGGTCCCGCAATCAGCCCCAGCATTTT
j_call: TRBJ2-1; d_call: .; clone_size: few; v_call: TRBV7-9; cdr3_aa: CASSPTREQFF; cdr3_nt: TGTGCCAGCAGCCCCACGAGAGAGCAGTTCTTC
j_call: TRBJ2-5; d_call: .; clone_size: few; v_call: TRBV28; cdr3_aa: CASSLPRARTQYF; cdr3_nt: TGTGCCAGCAGTTTACCGCGGGCGCGGACCCAGTACTTC
j_call: TRBJ2-1; d_call: TRBD2; clone_size: .; v_call: TRBV7-2; cdr3_aa: CARARRGGNNEQFF; cdr3_nt: TGTGCCAGGGCCCGGAGGGGAGGGAACAATGAGCAGTTCTTC
j_call: TRBJ2-1; d_call: .; clone_size: .; v_call: TRBV12-5; cdr3_aa: CASGLDSVNEQFF; cdr3_nt: TGTGCTAGTGGTTTGGACAGCGTCAATGAGCAGTTCTTC
j_call: TRBJ2-7; d_call: TRBD1; clone_size: few; v_call: TRBV28; cdr3_aa: CATIGGQDPYEQYF; cdr3_nt: TGTGCCACCATTGGGGGACAGGACCCCTACGAGCAGTACTTC
j_call: TRBJ2-7; d_call: TRBD1; clone_size: .; v_call: TRBV28; cdr3_aa: CASSLPQGARYEQYF; cdr3_nt: TGTGCCAGCAGTTTACCGCAGGGGGCGCGGTACGAGCAGTACTTC
j_call: TRBJ2-3; d_call: .; clone_size: few; v_call: TRBV5-1; cdr3_aa: CASSLARETQYF; cdr3_nt: TGCGCCAGCAGCTTGGCCCGTGAAACGCAGTATTTT
j_call: TRBJ1-5; d_call: .; clone_size: few; v_call: TRBV7-2; cdr3_aa: CASSLRAGNQPQHF; cdr3_nt: TGTGCCAGCAGCTTAAGGGCAGGGAATCAGCCCCAGCATTTT
j_call: TRBJ2-7; d_call: .; clone_size: .; v_call: TRBV29-1; cdr3_aa: CSVLEQGEQYF; cdr3_nt: TGCAGCGTTCTGGAACAAGGCGAGCAGTACTTC
j_call: TRBJ2-7; d_call: .; clone_size: few; v_call: TRBV2; cdr3_aa: CASGSWEYEQYF; cdr3_nt: TGTGCCAGCGGCAGCTGGGAGTACGAGCAGTACTTC
j_call: TRBJ2-7; d_call: TRBD2; clone_size: .; v_call: TRBV18; cdr3_aa: CASSERLAEYYEQYF; cdr3_nt: TGTGCCAGCTCCGAGAGGCTAGCGGAATACTACGAGCAGTACTTC
j_call: TRBJ2-7; d_call: TRBD1; clone_size: many; v_call: TRBV23-1; cdr3_aa: CASITGDNEQYF; cdr3_nt: TGCGCCAGCATTACAGGGGACAACGAGCAGTACTTC
j_call: TRBJ2-1; d_call: TRBD1; clone_size: few; v_call: TRBV5-1; cdr3_aa: CASSLAGTGMNEQFF; cdr3_nt: TGCGCCAGCAGCTTGGCCGGGACAGGGATGAATGAGCAGTTCTTC
j_call: TRBJ1-2; d_call: .; clone_size: .; v_call: TRBV19; cdr3_aa: CASSPEANYGYTF; cdr3_nt: TGTGCCAGTAGTCCCGAGGCCAACTATGGCTACACCTTC
j_call: TRBJ2-5; d_call: TRBD2; clone_size: .; v_call: TRBV2; cdr3_aa: CASSDGTSSVETQYF; cdr3_nt: TGTGCCAGCAGTGACGGGACTAGCTCGGTAGAGACCCAGTACTTC
j_call: TRBJ2-2; d_call: .; clone_size: many; v_call: TRBV7-2; cdr3_aa: CASSRDRNTGELFF; cdr3_nt: TGTGCCAGCAGCCGAGACAGGAACACCGGGGAGCTGTTTTTT